This entry lists 27 T cell receptor beta chains sequenced from one sample in a study of T cell changes during pregnancy in multiple sclerosis. Sequencing used immunoSEQ multiplex PCR; TCRdb keeps in-frame clones, though not all of them. The sample consists of under 70,000 clones, over 90% of them appearing once. The material was CD4+ T cells from peripheral blood mononuclear cells, obtained after pregnancy. These receptors came from a female donor with multiple sclerosis, enrolled in a pregnancy study.

This clone has just a few counts. The chain has TRBV19 and TRBJ2-3; D gene ambiguous. Germline V lookup: CDR1 LNHDA, CDR2 SQIVND (reference sequence). This CDR3 contains 14 residues. Trimming pared 3 bases from V and 3 bases from J, leaving 10 bases between. The CDR3 DNA is TGTGCCAGTAGTATGAGCCCCGCGACAGATACGCAGTATTTT. Its protein is CASSMSPATDTQYF.

The CDR3 loop is CASSRDLGNQPQHF. The CDR3 DNA follows: TGTGCCAGCAGCAGGGATTTGGGCAATCAGCCCCAGCATTTT. The chain recombines TRBV6-1 with TRBJ1-5, with D perhaps TRBD1 (5 bases). The CDR3 totals 14 residues. With 6 bases removed from V and 2 bases from J, the gap between germline ends came to 11 bases. Germline V gene sequence: CDR1 MNHNS, CDR2 SASEGT.

The chain has TRBV30 and TRBJ1-5, with D unresolved. The ends were cut back, 1 base at V and 5 bases at J, with 9 bases in the middle. The CDR3 runs to 13 residues. The germline V gene has CDR1 GTSNPN and CDR2 SVGIG (reference sequence). CDR3 amino acids: CAWSAERDQPQHF. The CDR3 bases are TGTGCCTGGAGTGCGGAGAGGGATCAGCCCCAGCATTTT.

This rearrangement joins TRBV6-1 to TRBJ2-2; a possible D gene is TRBD1 (7 bases). The CDR3 extends over 14 amino acids. V lost 10 bases and J 5 bases, leaving 17 bases between the germline ends. Germline loops: CDR1 MNHNS, CDR2 SASEGT. In DNA form, the CDR3 reads TGTGCCACGTCTCGACAGGGAGGAACCGGGGAGCTGTTTTTT. This gives the protein CATSRQGGTGELFF.

The chain couples TRBV2 to TRBJ2-4; D is ambiguous. Trimming took 7 bases from V and 0 from J, leaving 10 bases between them. The CDR3 totals 14 residues. Germline-derived CDR1 and CDR2 are SNHLY and FYNNEI. The CDR3 is CASMPNRAKNIQYF. The CDR3 DNA reads as TGTGCCAGCATGCCTAATAGAGCCAAAAACATTCAGTACTTC.

This sequence joins TRBV9 and TRBJ2-7; 14 bases match TRBD2. CDR1 is SGDLS and CDR2 is YYNGEE in the germline V gene. With V trimmed by 4 bases and J by 6 bases, 3 bases remained unmatched. CDR3 length equals 14 residues. CDR3: CASSLGLAGVEQYF. The DNA for the CDR3 is TGTGCCAGCAGCTTGGGACTAGCGGGAGTCGAGCAGTACTTC.

The chain has TRBV25-1 and TRBJ2-3; possibly TRBD2 for D (6 bases). The ends were cut back, 6 bases at V and 2 bases at J, with 12 bases in the middle. Germline CDR1 MGHDK, CDR2 SYGVNS. CDR3 size: 14 residues. CDR3 in amino acids: CASRRTTSTDTQYF. DNA for the CDR3: TGTGCCAGCAGGAGGACTACGTCCACAGATACGCAGTATTTT.

This chain joins TRBV28 and TRBJ1-6; 10 bases match TRBD1. CDR1 is MDHEN, CDR2 SYDVKM, per germline. Trimming at V came to 10 bases and at J to 5 bases, leaving 8 bases not matched to a gene. This CDR3 is built from 15 residues. CDR3 sequence reads: CATKGGTGDNSPLHF. CDR3 sequence (DNA): TGTGCCACAAAAGGGGGGACAGGGGATAATTCACCCCTCCACTTT.

This sequence joins TRBV28 and TRBJ1-5, with a weak D call TRBD1 (6 bases). Germline CDR1 reads MDHEN; CDR2 reads SYDVKM. This CDR3 contains 15 residues. The germline V and J ends were trimmed by 8 bases and 4 bases, with 18 bases remaining between them. This CDR3 is CASLIGGGGNQPQHF. The CDR3 bases are TGTGCCAGCTTGATAGGGGGGGGAGGGAATCAGCCCCAGCATTTT.

The chain links TRBV2 to TRBJ2-5; TRBD2 agrees at 8 bases. CDR3 length: 17 residues. Germline-derived CDR1 and CDR2 are SNHLY and FYNNEI. The V gene end was trimmed by 1 base and the J gene end by 1 base; junction bases not matched to a gene: 8. The CDR3 is CASSEGTGGGPQETQYF. CDR3 nucleotide sequence: TGTGCCAGCAGTGAAGGGACCGGCGGGGGGCCCCAAGAGACCCAGTACTTC.

The chain combines TRBV4-1 with TRBJ1-2; tentatively, D is TRBD1 (5 bases). This CDR3 region has 13 residues. Germline V gives CDR1 MGHRA, CDR2 YSYEKL. V lost 0 bases and J 14 bases, leaving 16 bases between the germline ends. The CDR3 spells CASSQDPDSARTF. For the CDR3, the DNA is TGCGCCAGCAGCCAAGATCCCGACAGCGCCCGGACCTTC.

The V and J genes are TRBV25-1 and TRBJ2-2, with 9 bases aligning to TRBD1. The CDR3 totals 15 residues. V lost 6 bases and J lost 5; bases outside the gene matches: 7. The germline CDR1 and CDR2 sequences are MGHDK and SYGVNS. CDR3 DNA sequence: TGTGCCAGCAGGAAGGGGACAGGGAGAACCGGGGAGCTGTTTTTT. Its translation is CASRKGTGRTGELFF.

This clone is a singleton in its sample. The gene calls are TRBV28 and TRBJ2-2; 7 bases fit TRBD1. CDR3 length equals 15 residues. The germline V gene has CDR1 MDHEN and CDR2 SYDVKM. V shed 5 bases, J shed 3 bases, and the junction held 6 bases outside the gene matches. DNA of the CDR3: TGTGCCAGCAGTCCACGACAGGGATACACCGGGGAGCTGTTTTTT. Translated: CASSPRQGYTGELFF.

V is TRBV30 and J is TRBJ2-1, with 12 bases fitting TRBD2. Losses at the gene ends were 7 bases for V and 4 bases for J; bases not matched to a gene: 5. Germline-derived CDR1 and CDR2 are GTSNPN and SVGIG (reference sequence). The CDR3 is 14 amino acids. This CDR3 reads CASRTSGAYNEQFF. The CDR3 coding sequence is TGTGCCTCGAGGACTAGCGGGGCGTACAATGAGCAGTTCTTC.

The V gene is TRBV5-6, the J gene TRBJ2-5; 7 bases map to TRBD2. The ends lost 0 bases at V and 4 bases at J; junction bases unmatched: 9. The germline V gene encodes CDR1 SGHDT and CDR2 YYEEEE. The CDR3 extends over 16 amino acids. This chain's CDR3 is CASSLVGRGTPETQYF. The CDR3 DNA reads TGTGCCAGCAGCTTGGTAGGGCGGGGGACGCCAGAGACCCAGTACTTC.

The chain is built from TRBV27 and TRBJ1-1; D call uncertain. The CDR3 length is 13 residues. V was clipped by 3 bases and J by 3 bases, with 8 bases between them. CDR1 is MNHEY and CDR2 is SMNVEV in the germline V gene (reference sequence). For the CDR3, the DNA is TGTGCCAGCAGTTTTACAGATGACACTGAAGCTTTCTTT. It yields the protein CASSFTDDTEAFF.

This chain uses TRBV4-1 with TRBJ1-5, with D unclear. CDR1 and CDR2 from the germline V gene are MGHRA and YSYEKL. The CDR3 runs to 17 residues. V was clipped by 0 bases and J by 1 base, with 13 bases between them. For the CDR3, the DNA is TGCGCCAGCAGCCAAGATCGGGGAGGGCTGAGCAATCAGCCCCAGCATTTT. Amino acids: CASSQDRGGLSNQPQHF.

This sequence joins TRBV18 and TRBJ2-1, with TRBD2 matching over 16 bases. Germline lookup yields CDR1 KGHSH and CDR2 LQKENI. This CDR3 is built from 20 residues. V gave up 0 bases and J gave up 4 bases; unmatched junction bases: 9. The CDR3 nucleotides are TGTGCCAGCTCACCACCGACGGGACTAGCGGGAGGGCCCTTGTACAATGAGCAGTTCTTC. Amino acids: CASSPPTGLAGGPLYNEQFF.

This clone was observed once. The CDR3 reads CASSVLSNTEAFF. CDR3 nucleotides: TGTGCCAGCAGCGTATTAAGCAACACTGAAGCTTTCTTT. This chain connects TRBV9 to TRBJ1-1, with unresolved D. V shed 1 base and J shed 2 bases, with 6 bases lying between them. CDR3 length equals 13 residues. Germline lookup yields CDR1 SGDLS and CDR2 YYNGEE.

The rearrangement uses TRBV19 and TRBJ2-1, with a weak D call TRBD2 (5 bases). V was trimmed by 2 bases and J by 0 bases, leaving 11 bases between them. Germline CDR1 is LNHDA and CDR2 is SQIVND (reference sequence). This CDR3 has 16 residues. CDR3 residues: CASSINLGSSYNEQFF. CDR3 sequence (DNA): TGTGCCAGTAGTATAAATTTGGGGAGCTCCTACAATGAGCAGTTCTTC. Filled out from reference TRBV19 and TRBJ2-1, the complete variable domain reads DGGITQSPKYLFRKEGQNVTLSCEQNLNHDAMYWYRQDPGQGLRLIYYSQIVNDFQKGDIAEGYSVSREKKESFPLTVTSAQKNPTAFYLCASSINLGSSYNEQFFGPGTRLTVL.

A few counts support this clone. The V call is TRBV6-1, the J call TRBJ1-1, with 8 positions matching TRBD1. J gave up 0 bases and V 5 bases, and 2 bases lay outside the gene matches. This CDR3 has 14 residues. The germline gives CDR1 MNHNS, CDR2 SASEGT. In nucleotides, the CDR3 is TGTGCCAGCAGTCTGGGACAGGTGAACACTGAAGCTTTCTTT. Protein sequence: CASSLGQVNTEAFF.

This sequence joins TRBV2 and TRBJ2-1; 7 bases are a match to TRBD2. The germline V gene encodes CDR1 SNHLY and CDR2 FYNNEI. Trimming removed 3 bases from V and 8 bases from J; junction bases left unmatched: 1. The CDR3 loop spans 12 amino acids. The CDR3 is CASSETSHEQFF. CDR3 nucleotide sequence: TGTGCCAGCAGTGAGACTAGCCATGAGCAGTTCTTC.

V is TRBV23-1 and J is TRBJ1-5; 9 nucleotides agree with TRBD1. TRBV23-1 is designated an ORF whose function remains uncertain. The CDR3 has 14 residues. Germline trimming cut 4 bases from V and 5 bases from J; bases unmatched to any gene: 3. Here the CDR3 reads CASSPRDRDQPQHF. In nucleotides, the CDR3 is TGCGCCAGCAGTCCCCGGGACAGGGATCAGCCCCAGCATTTT.

This chain connects TRBV5-1 to TRBJ2-2; D possibly corresponds to TRBD2 (7 bases). The CDR3 has 17 amino acids. Trimming took 3 bases from V and 4 from J, leaving 19 bases between them. From germline, CDR1 is SGHRS and CDR2 YFSETQ. The CDR3 DNA reads TGCGCCAGCAGCTGGGCGGGGGCAGGGTCGGCCACCGGGGAGCTGTTTTTT. Amino acid sequence: CASSWAGAGSATGELFF. Looking up the rest from reference TRBV5-1 and TRBJ2-2 gives the full variable domain: KAGVTQTPRYLIKTRGQQVTLSCSPISGHRSVSWYQQTPGQGLQFLFEYFSETQRNKGNFPGRFSGRQFSNSRSEMNVSTLELGDSALYLCASSWAGAGSATGELFFGEGSRLTVL.

V usage is TRBV30 and J usage is TRBJ1-1; 7 bases fit TRBD1. CDR1 is GTSNPN and CDR2 is SVGIG in the germline V gene (reference sequence). The J segment lost 2 bases and the V segment lost 2 bases, leaving 5 bases of the junction unmatched. The CDR3 consists of 14 residues. The CDR3 loop is CAWSTTGYNTEAFF. DNA for the CDR3: TGTGCCTGGAGTACGACAGGGTACAACACTGAAGCTTTCTTT.

This sequence joins TRBV5-1 and TRBJ2-7; perhaps TRBD2 as D (7 bases). The CDR3 totals 17 residues. Germline CDR1 SGHRS, CDR2 YFSETQ. Trimming removed 4 bases from V and 2 bases from J, with 22 bases in between. The chain's CDR3 is CASSQNGGPLGPYEQYF. The CDR3 nucleotides read TGCGCCAGCAGCCAGAACGGGGGGCCCCTCGGGCCCTACGAGCAGTACTTC.

The chain has TRBV18 and TRBJ2-5, with D hard to call. V lost 3 bases and J lost 2, with 10 bases in between. This CDR3 region has 14 residues. Germline values: CDR1 KGHSH, CDR2 LQKENI. The CDR3: CASSPLPGQETQYF. The CDR3 DNA reads as TGTGCCAGCTCACCCCTCCCGGGTCAAGAGACCCAGTACTTC.